This paragraph covers one T cell receptor beta chain sequence. Recovered participants had two consecutive negative NP/OP PCR tests, healthcare professional clearance, or symptom resolution. Germline CDR1 reads SGHAT; CDR2 reads FQNNGV. The CDR3 sequence is 15 residues long. Trimming left V 8 bases short and J 4 bases short, with 21 bases between. Original handling: For nucleated cells, counts were estimated from reference gene primer amplification. Clones were read by immunoSEQ multiplex PCR, and TCRdb kept only the in-frame ones, dropping some. That table gives V, J and clone size, and the DNA gave D and trimming. The repertoire holds a few hundred thousand clones, with approximately 85% as singletons. This sample is part of a study of blood T cell repertoires in COVID-19.

This TCR derives from a woman in her fifties or sixties who had recovered from COVID-19. The material sequenced was PBMCs or T cells enriched from blood (not recorded which). The rearrangement uses TRBV11-2 and TRBJ2-7, with a possible D match to TRBD2 (7 bases). DNA of the CDR3: TGTGCCAGCCCCCCCCGCGGGGGCCTCCTTTACGAGCAGTACTTC. It encodes CASPPRGGLLYEQYF. Supplemented by reference TRBV11-2 and TRBJ2-7, the full variable domain reads EAGVAQSPRYKIIEKRQSVAFWCNPISGHATLYWYQQILGQGPKLLIQFQNNGVVDDSQLPKDRFSAERLKGVDSTLKIQPAKLEDSAVYLCASPPRGGLLYEQYFGPGTRLTVT.